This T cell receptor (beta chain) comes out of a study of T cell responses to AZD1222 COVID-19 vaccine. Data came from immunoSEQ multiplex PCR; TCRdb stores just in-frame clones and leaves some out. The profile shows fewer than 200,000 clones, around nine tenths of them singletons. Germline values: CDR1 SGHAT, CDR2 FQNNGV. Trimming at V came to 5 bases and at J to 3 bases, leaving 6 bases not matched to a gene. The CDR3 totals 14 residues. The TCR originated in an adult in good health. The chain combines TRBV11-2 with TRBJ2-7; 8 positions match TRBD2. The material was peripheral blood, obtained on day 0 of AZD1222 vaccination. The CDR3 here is CASSPSGLDYEQYF. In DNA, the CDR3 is TGTGCCAGCAGCCCGTCGGGACTAGACTACGAGCAGTACTTC.